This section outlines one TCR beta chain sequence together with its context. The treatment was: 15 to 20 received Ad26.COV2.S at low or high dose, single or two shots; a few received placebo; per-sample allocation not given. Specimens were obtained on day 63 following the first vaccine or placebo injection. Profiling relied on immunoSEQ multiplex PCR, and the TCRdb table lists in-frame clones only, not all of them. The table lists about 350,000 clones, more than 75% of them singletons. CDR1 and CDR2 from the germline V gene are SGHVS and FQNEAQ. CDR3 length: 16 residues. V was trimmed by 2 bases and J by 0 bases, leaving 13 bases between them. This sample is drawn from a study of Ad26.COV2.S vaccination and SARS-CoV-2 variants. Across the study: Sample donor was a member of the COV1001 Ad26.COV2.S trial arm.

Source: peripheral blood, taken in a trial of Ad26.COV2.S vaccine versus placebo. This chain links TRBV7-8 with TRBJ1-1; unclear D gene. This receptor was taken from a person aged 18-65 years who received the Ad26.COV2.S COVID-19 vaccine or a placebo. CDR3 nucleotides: TGTGCCAGCAGCTTATGGGCAGTTGGATTGAACACTGAAGCTTTCTTT. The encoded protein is CASSLWAVGLNTEAFF.